This TCR beta chain was obtained from a study of early T cells in non-severe SARS-CoV-2 infection (dated by TCRdb to about 2021). In terms of the full investigation: Because TCR sequencing was done on bulk RNA from unsorted whole blood, the alpha and beta chains could not be paired.

Overall study results and their limits: VDJdb matching was skewed toward anti-spike CD8 responses and likely underestimated virus-specific expansions by missing private and CD4 specificities.

Ten or more counts support this clonotype. Its antigen is still unknown. No clone much larger than this one lies a single base away; base qualities are absent. The receptor library was made with 5' RACE. The sequencing machine was a NextSeq 500. In the TCR library protocol, unique molecular identifiers were attached to individual cDNA molecules to correct for PCR bias and sequencing error. Both TCR alpha and beta chains were sequenced, and tight co-correlation was observed between alpha and beta sequence abundances in each sample. In the paper's pipeline: Decombinator V4 was used to annotate the V gene, J gene and CDR3 of the TCR sequences. Expanded TCRs were defined as changing significantly between any two time points under a Poisson model with p below 0.0001. TCR abundances were normalised to the total number of TCRs sequenced in each sample and reported as counts per million. TRAV1-2 paired with TRAJ12, TRAJ20 or TRAJ33 defined MAIT TCRs, while TRAV10 paired with TRAJ18 defined iNKT TCRs. VDJdb, accessed 1 November 2021, was searched for CMV, EBV and SARS-CoV-2 annotated TCRs, with TCRs annotated for multiple antigens excluded. TCRdb trimmed the raw reads at Q25, called clones with MiXCR and kept productive beta chains. Every distinct CDR3 protein forms one entry, paired with its most common genes and DNA. These V and J calls are TCRdb output, not the study's own analysis. The sample has roughly 50,000 distinct CDR3 sequences on record, 6% to 8% of them singletons. Under 9% of the sample is taken by the ten largest.

This was a case-control study nested in a cohort of healthcare workers in London, UK, who had nasopharyngeal swab PCR tests and blood samples taken every week. Healthcare workers were recruited during the week of the UK lockdown, between 23 and 31 March 2020, and followed weekly for up to about 15 weeks. V has 0 bases trimmed and J has 3 bases trimmed; junction bases matching no gene number 5. According to the germline V gene (reference sequence), CDR1 reads SGHKS and CDR2 reads YYEKEE. The CDR3 holds 16 amino acids from the cysteine to the phenylalanine. CDR3 DNA is the only sequence kept; it has 48 bases, read in frame from the first base.

This TCR derives from an adult who was a healthcare worker with PCR-confirmed SARS-CoV-2 infection or an uninfected control (not recorded which). The chain is made from TRBV5-5 and TRBJ2-1, with 8 middle bases fitting TRBD1. The source was whole blood, collected at baseline. This receptor has the CDR3 CASSLAGQAFYNEQFF. The DNA sequence is as follows: TGTGCCAGCAGCTTGGCGGGACAGGCTTTCTACAATGAGCAGTTCTTC.